This T cell receptor beta chain was profiled in a study of graft-versus-host responses after intestinal transplantation. Using immunoSEQ multiplex PCR, the repertoire was profiled, and TCRdb retains in-frame clones only, with some absent. The data hold about 46,000 clones, with about 93% observed a single time. V dropped 5 bases and J dropped 0 bases, with 15 bases sitting between them. The germline V gene has CDR1 ENHRY and CDR2 SYGVKD. This CDR3 has 16 amino acids. Specimen: PBMCs, collected around 790 days after a first intestinal transplant, on the day of a second. The J gene is TRBJ2-3, the V gene TRBV10-3; perhaps TRBD1 as D (6 bases). The receptor was derived from a human patient who received an intestinal transplant, so some T cells may come from the graft donor. CDR3 sequence (DNA): TGTGCCATCAGTCCTGGCTCTAGGGGGAGCACAGATACGCAGTATTTT. Amino acid sequence: CAISPGSRGSTDTQYF.